These T cell receptor beta chains were read from a single sample in a study of T cell responses to AZD1222 COVID-19 vaccine. The repertoire was sequenced with immunoSEQ multiplex PCR; TCRdb's copy has only in-frame clones and lacks some. The table has around 190,000 clones, about nine tenths seen once. Sequences were derived from peripheral blood, sampled 28 days after the second AZD1222 dose. The source of these receptors is an adult who received the AZD1222 COVID-19 vaccine. The CDR3 runs from the conserved cysteine through the conserved F or W. A D gene is named only where the DNA matches it firmly. Clone size is given for some rows only: seen once, a few or many times, or a class if the clone is expanded.

j_call v_call d_call clone_size cdr3_length cdr3_aa cdr3_nt
TRBJ1-2 TRBV9 TRBD1 - 15 CASSPILGQGFAYTF TGTGCCAGCAGCCCCATTTTGGGACAGGGTTTCGCCTACACCTTC
TRBJ2-3 TRBV5-8 TRBD2 - 16 CASSARLAGTGDTQYF TGTGCCAGCAGCGCCAGACTAGCGGGGACGGGGGATACGCAGTATTTT
TRBJ1-5 TRBV2 - - 18 CASSKDRFRLHSNQPQHF TGTGCCAGCAGTAAAGACCGATTCCGGCTTCATAGCAATCAGCCCCAGCATTTT
TRBJ2-7 TRBV5-4 - - 15 CASSLHYSASYEQYF TGTGCCAGCAGCCTACATTATTCCGCCTCCTACGAGCAGTACTTC
TRBJ2-4 TRBV12-3/TRBV12-4 - - 13 CASSFGVKNIQYF TGTGCCAGCAGTTTCGGGGTAAAAAACATTCAGTACTTC
TRBJ1-1 TRBV4-1 - - 15 CASSQEDRLNTEAFF TGCGCCAGCAGCCAGGAAGACAGGTTGAACACTGAAGCTTTCTTT
TRBJ1-3 TRBV30 - - 13 CAWSAFSGNTIYF TGTGCCTGGAGTGCGTTCTCTGGAAACACCATATATTTT
TRBJ2-2 TRBV5-4 - - 15 CASSPWTANTGELFF TGTGCCAGCAGCCCCTGGACTGCGAACACCGGGGAGCTGTTTTTT
TRBJ1-6 TRBV12-5 TRBD1 - 16 CASGPAGTGEHSPLHF TGTGCTAGTGGACCCGCTGGGACAGGGGAACATTCACCCCTCCACTTT
TRBJ1-6 TRBV6-5 TRBD1 - 14 CASSFSGGNSPLHF TGTGCCAGCAGTTTTTCAGGGGGGAATTCACCCCTCCACTTT
TRBJ2-5 TRBV11-3 - - 15 CASSLGSGAQETQYF TGTGCCAGCAGCTTAGGATCAGGGGCCCAAGAGACCCAGTACTTC
TRBJ1-2 TRBV28 TRBD1 - 14 CASSSGTELYGYTF TGTGCCAGCAGTTCCGGGACAGAGCTTTATGGCTACACCTTC
TRBJ1-2 TRBV29-1 - - 14 CSVNWLGPAYGYTF TGCAGCGTGAATTGGCTAGGACCTGCCTATGGCTACACCTTC
TRBJ2-2 TRBV6-7 - - 14 CASSTGWSPGELFF TGTGCCAGCAGTACAGGGTGGTCGCCCGGGGAGCTGTTTTTT
TRBJ2-7 TRBV7-2 - once 13 CASSLANEAEQYF TGTGCCAGCAGCTTAGCGAATGAGGCCGAGCAGTACTTC
TRBJ1-2 TRBV5-6 - - 15 CASSLVDSQIYGYTF TGTGCCAGCAGCTTGGTTGACAGCCAAATCTATGGCTACACCTTC
TRBJ1-1 TRBV11-2 - - 16 CASSPQYHSMNTEAFF TGTGCCAGCAGCCCCCAGTACCACTCCATGAACACTGAAGCTTTCTTT
TRBJ2-6 TRBV24-1 - - 18 CATSDGGRGVSGANVLTF TGTGCCACCAGTGATGGGGGCCGGGGGGTCTCTGGGGCCAACGTCCTGACTTTC
TRBJ2-7 TRBV5-6 - - 14 CASSLGRLGHEQYF TGTGCCAGCAGCTTGGGAAGGTTGGGCCACGAGCAGTACTTC
TRBJ2-3 TRBV5-1 - - 17 CASKWEARRPSTDTQYF TGCGCCAGCAAATGGGAGGCCCGGCGACCTAGCACAGATACGCAGTATTTT
TRBJ1-2 TRBV19 - - 15 CASRPRVREGYGYTF TGTGCCAGTAGGCCTCGGGTCAGGGAAGGGTATGGCTACACCTTC
TRBJ1-5 TRBV19 - - 15 CASSIRYGPNQPQHF TGTGCCAGTAGTATTCGATACGGCCCCAATCAGCCCCAGCATTTT
TRBJ1-2 TRBV5-1 - - 15 CASSLSPREFYGYTF TGCGCCAGCAGCTTGTCCCCCAGGGAGTTCTATGGCTACACCTTC
TRBJ2-7 TRBV5-1 - once 16 CASERGDFPAMDEQYF TGCGCCAGCGAGAGGGGGGATTTTCCAGCAATGGACGAGCAGTACTTC
TRBJ2-1 TRBV5-1 - - 14 CASKDLATYNEQFF TGCGCCAGCAAAGATCTAGCGACTTACAATGAGCAGTTCTTC
TRBJ2-3 TRBV7-9 TRBD1 few 15 CASSQQGPSTDTQYF TGTGCCAGCAGCCAACAGGGGCCTAGCACAGATACGCAGTATTTT
TRBJ2-1 TRBV5-1 TRBD1 - 15 CASSSSGTGGYEQFF TGCGCCAGCAGCTCTTCTGGGACAGGGGGCTATGAGCAGTTCTTC
TRBJ1-2 TRBV27 - - 13 CASSLWSGDGYTF TGTGCCAGCAGTTTATGGTCTGGGGATGGCTACACCTTC
TRBJ1-1 TRBV25-1 - - 14 CASRGRGGNTEAFF TGTGCCAGCAGGGGGAGAGGAGGAAACACTGAAGCTTTCTTT
TRBJ2-7 TRBV19 - - 17 CASSAHRIRGADYEQYF TGTGCCAGTAGTGCACACCGAATAAGGGGGGCGGACTACGAGCAGTACTTC